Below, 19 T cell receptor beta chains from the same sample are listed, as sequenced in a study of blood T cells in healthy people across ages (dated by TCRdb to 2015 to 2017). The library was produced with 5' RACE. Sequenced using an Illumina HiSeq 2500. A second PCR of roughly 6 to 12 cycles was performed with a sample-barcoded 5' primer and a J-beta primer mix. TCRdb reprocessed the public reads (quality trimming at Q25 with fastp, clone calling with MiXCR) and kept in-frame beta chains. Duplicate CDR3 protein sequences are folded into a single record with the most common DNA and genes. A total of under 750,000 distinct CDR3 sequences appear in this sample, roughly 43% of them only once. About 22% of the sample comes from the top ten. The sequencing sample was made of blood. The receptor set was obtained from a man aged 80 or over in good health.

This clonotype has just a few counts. The CDR3 protein is CASSPLDMGDTQYF. DNA for the CDR3: TGCGCCAGCAGCCCCTTGGACATGGGAGATACGCAGTATTTT. This chain uses TRBV5-1 with TRBJ2-3; D perhaps matches TRBD1 (5 bases). CDR1 is SGHRS, CDR2 YFSETQ, per germline. This CDR3 has 14 residues. V was pared by 4 bases and J by 5 bases, with 14 bases between.

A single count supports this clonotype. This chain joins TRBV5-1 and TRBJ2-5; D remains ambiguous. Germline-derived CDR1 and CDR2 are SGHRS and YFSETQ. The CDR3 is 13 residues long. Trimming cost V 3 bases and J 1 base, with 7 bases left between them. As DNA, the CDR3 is TGCGCCAGCAGCTGGAACCTCCAAGAGACCCAGTACTTC. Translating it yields CASSWNLQETQYF.

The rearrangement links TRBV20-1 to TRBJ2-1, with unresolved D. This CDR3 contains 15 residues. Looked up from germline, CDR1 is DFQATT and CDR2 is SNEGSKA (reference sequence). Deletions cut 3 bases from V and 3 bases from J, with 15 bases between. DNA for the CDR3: TGCAGTGCTAGTAGGACCACAGTTTTCTACAATGAGCAGTTCTTC. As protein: CSASRTTVFYNEQFF.

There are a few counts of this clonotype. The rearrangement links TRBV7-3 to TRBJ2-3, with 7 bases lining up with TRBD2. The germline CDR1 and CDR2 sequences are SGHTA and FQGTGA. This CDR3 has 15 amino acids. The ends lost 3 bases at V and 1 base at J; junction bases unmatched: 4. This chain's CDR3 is CASSFKRGGTDTQYF. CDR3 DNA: TGTGCCAGCAGCTTCAAGCGGGGTGGCACAGATACGCAGTATTTT.

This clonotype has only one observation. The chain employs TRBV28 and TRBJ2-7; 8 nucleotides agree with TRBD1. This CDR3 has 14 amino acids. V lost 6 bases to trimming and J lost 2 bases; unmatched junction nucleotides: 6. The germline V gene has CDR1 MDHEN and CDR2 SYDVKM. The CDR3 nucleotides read TGTGCCAGCAGAGTTACAGGGGGTCCCTACGAGCAGTACTTC. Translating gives CASRVTGGPYEQYF.

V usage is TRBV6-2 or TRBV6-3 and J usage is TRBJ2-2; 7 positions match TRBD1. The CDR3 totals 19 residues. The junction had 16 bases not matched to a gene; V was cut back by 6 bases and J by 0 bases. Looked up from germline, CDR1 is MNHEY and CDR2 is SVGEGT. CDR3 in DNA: TGTGCCAGCAGCCAACTGGGGGACAGATACTACTCGAACACCGGGGAGCTGTTTTTT. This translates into CASSQLGDRYYSNTGELFF.

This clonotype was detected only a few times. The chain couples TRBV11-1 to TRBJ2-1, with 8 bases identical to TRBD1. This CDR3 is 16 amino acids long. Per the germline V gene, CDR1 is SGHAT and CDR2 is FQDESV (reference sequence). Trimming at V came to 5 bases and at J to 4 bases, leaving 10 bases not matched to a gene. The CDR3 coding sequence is TGTGCCAGCAGCCTCCGGACAGGGAATTCTTACAATGAGCAGTTCTTC. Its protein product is CASSLRTGNSYNEQFF.

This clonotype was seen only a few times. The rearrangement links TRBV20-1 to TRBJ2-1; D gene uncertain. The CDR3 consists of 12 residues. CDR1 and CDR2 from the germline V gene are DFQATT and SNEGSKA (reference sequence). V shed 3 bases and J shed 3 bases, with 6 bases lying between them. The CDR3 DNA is TGCAGTGCTAGTGACAACTACAATGAGCAGTTCTTC. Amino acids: CSASDNYNEQFF.

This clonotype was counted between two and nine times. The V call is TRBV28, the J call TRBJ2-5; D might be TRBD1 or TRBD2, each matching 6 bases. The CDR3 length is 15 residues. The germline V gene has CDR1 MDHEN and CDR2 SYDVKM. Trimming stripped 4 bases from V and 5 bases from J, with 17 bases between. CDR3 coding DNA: TGTGCCAGCAGTTGGTACAGGGCGGGAAGGGAGACCCAGTACTTC. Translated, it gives CASSWYRAGRETQYF.

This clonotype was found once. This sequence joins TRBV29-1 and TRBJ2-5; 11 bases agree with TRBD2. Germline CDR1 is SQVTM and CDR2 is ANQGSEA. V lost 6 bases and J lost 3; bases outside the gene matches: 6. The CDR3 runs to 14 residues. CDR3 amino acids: CSVDPGLAEETQYF. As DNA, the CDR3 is TGCAGCGTAGACCCGGGACTAGCGGAAGAGACCCAGTACTTC. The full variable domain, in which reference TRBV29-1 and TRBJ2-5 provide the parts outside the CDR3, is SAVISQKPSRDICQRGTSLTIQCQVDSQVTMMFWYRQQPGQSLTLIATANQGSEATYESGFVIDKFPISRPNLTFSTLTVSNMSPEDSSIYLCSVDPGLAEETQYFGPGTRLLVL.

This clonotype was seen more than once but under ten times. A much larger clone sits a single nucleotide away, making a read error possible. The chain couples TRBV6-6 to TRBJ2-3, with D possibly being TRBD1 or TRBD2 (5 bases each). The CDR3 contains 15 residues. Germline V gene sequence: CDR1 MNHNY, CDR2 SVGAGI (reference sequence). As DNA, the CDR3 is TGTGCCAGCAGTGCCCTCTACGGAGGCACAGGTACGCAGTATTTT. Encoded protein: CASSALYGGTGTQYF.

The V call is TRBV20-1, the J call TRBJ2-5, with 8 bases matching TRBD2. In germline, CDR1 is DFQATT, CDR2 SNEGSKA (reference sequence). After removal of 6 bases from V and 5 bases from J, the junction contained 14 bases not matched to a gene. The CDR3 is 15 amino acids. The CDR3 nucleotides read TGCAGTGCCAGGCGAGCGGGAGAGGCGTGGGAGACCCAGTACTTC. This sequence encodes CSARRAGEAWETQYF.

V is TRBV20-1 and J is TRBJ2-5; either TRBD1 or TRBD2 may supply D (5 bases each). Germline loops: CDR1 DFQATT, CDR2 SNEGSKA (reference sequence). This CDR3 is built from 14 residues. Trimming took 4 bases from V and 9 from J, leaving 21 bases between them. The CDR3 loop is CSATILRGHGAQYF. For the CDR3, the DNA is TGCAGTGCTACCATATTACGGGGCCACGGGGCCCAGTACTTC.

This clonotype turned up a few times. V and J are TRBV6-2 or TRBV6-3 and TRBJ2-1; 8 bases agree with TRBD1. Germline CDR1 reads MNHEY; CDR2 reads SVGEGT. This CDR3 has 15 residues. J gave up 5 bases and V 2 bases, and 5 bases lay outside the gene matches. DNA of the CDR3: TGTGCCAGCAGTTACCCCGGACAGGGCCACAATGAGCAGTTCTTC. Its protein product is CASSYPGQGHNEQFF.

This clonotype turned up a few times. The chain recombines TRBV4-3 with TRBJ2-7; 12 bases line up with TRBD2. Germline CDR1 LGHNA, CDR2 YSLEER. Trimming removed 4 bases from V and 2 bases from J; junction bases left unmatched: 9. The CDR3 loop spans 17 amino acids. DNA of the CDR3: TGCGCCAGCAGCCCAAAAATACGGACTAGCGGGACCTACGAGCAGTACTTC. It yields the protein CASSPKIRTSGTYEQYF.

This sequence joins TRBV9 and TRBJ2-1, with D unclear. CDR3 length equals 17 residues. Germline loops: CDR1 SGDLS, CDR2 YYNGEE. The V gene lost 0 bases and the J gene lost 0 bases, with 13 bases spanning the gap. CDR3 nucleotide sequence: TGTGCCAGCAGCGTAGCCCCAGCTCAGAGCTCCTACAATGAGCAGTTCTTC. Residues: CASSVAPAQSSYNEQFF.

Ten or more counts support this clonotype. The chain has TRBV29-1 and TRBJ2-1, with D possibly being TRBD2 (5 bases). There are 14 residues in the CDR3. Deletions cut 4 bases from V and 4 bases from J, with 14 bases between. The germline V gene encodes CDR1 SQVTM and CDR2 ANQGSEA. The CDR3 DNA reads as TGCAGCGTTGTAAGTGGGAGAGAGTACAATGAGCAGTTCTTC. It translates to CSVVSGREYNEQFF.

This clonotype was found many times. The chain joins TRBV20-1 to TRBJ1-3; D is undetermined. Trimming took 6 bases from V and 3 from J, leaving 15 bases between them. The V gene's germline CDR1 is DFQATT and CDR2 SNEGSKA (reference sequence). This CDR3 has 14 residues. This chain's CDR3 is CSAQMSGHGNTIYF. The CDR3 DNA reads TGCAGTGCCCAGATGTCCGGGCATGGAAACACCATATATTTT.

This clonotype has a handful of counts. The CDR3 sequence is CASSATRASEQFF. The CDR3 nucleotides are TGTGCCAGCAGCGCGACTAGGGCATCTGAGCAGTTCTTC. The chain has TRBV11-2 and TRBJ2-1; a weak D match, TRBD2 (6 bases). The CDR3 has 13 amino acids. The V end lost 5 bases, the J end lost 9 bases, and 14 bases lay between the germline ends. The germline V gene encodes CDR1 SGHAT and CDR2 FQNNGV.